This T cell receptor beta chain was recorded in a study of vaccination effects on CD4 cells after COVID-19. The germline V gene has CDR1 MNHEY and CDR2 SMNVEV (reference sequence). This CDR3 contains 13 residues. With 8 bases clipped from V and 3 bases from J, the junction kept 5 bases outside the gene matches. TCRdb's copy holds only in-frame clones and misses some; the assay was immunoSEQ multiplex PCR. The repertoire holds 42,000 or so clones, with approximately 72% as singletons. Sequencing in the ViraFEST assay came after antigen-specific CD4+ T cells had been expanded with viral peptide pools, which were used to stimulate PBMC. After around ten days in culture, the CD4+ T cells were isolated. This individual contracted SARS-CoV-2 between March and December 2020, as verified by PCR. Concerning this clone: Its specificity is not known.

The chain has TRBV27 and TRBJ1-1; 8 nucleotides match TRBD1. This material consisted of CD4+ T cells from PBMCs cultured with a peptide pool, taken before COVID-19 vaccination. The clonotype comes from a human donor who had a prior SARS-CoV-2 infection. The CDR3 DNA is TGTGCCAGCGACAGGGGAGTTGACACTGAAGCTTTCTTT. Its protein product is CASDRGVDTEAFF.